The 23 T cell receptor beta chains listed next were all sequenced from one sample in a study of blood T cell repertoires in COVID-19. Profiled with immunoSEQ multiplex PCR; TCRdb holds only in-frame clones, not every one. This sample yields approximately 60,000 clones, of which approximately 82% are seen a single time; roughly 6.8% belongs to the top ten. Sequencing was performed on peripheral blood. These receptors all come from a human donor in a cohort sampled during active COVID-19.

The chain employs TRBV18 and TRBJ1-6, with D perhaps TRBD1 (6 bases). CDR1 KGHSH and CDR2 LQKENI come from the germline V gene. This CDR3 contains 15 residues. V was shortened by 5 bases and J by 9 bases, with 17 bases between the two germline ends. The CDR3 loop reads CASSTGIRIGSPLHF. The CDR3 nucleotides are TGTGCCAGCTCAACAGGGATCCGTATTGGTTCACCCCTCCACTTT.

The V gene is TRBV7-2, the J gene TRBJ2-2, with D unresolved. V gave up 5 bases and J gave up 0 bases, with 10 bases separating them. CDR3 size: 15 residues. Germline values: CDR1 SGHTA, CDR2 FQGNSA. The CDR3 DNA is TGTGCCAGCAGCCTTAGAGGTTCGAACACCGGGGAGCTGTTTTTT. It translates to CASSLRGSNTGELFF.

A few counts support this clone. V is TRBV6-6 and J is TRBJ2-7; 11 bases agree with TRBD1. This CDR3 has 14 amino acids. The junction had 5 bases not matched to a gene; V was cut back by 7 bases and J by 3 bases. The germline V gene encodes CDR1 MNHNY and CDR2 SVGAGI (reference sequence). The CDR3 region has the DNA TGTGCCAGCAAACCCGGGACAGGGGGCTACGAGCAGTACTTC. Protein: CASKPGTGGYEQYF.

The V gene is TRBV27, the J gene TRBJ2-7, with D tentatively TRBD2 (5 bases). CDR3 length equals 14 residues. The V and J ends lost 5 bases and 2 bases respectively, with 13 bases between them. Germline V gene data show CDR1 as MNHEY and CDR2 as SMNVEV (reference sequence). The CDR3 spells CASSRVRGPYEQYF. The CDR3 nucleotides are TGTGCCAGCAGTCGGGTCCGGGGTCCCTACGAGCAGTACTTC.

V gene TRBV6-6 combines with J gene TRBJ2-3; 8 bases agree with TRBD1. V trimming: 5 bases; J trimming: 1 base; junction bases outside the gene matches: 5. This CDR3 spans 15 amino acids. The germline gives CDR1 MNHNY, CDR2 SVGAGI (reference sequence). The DNA for the CDR3 is TGTGCCAGCAGTAGACAGGGGCTGGGCACAGATACGCAGTATTTT. It yields the protein CASSRQGLGTDTQYF.

The CDR3 protein is CASSKGQGAPGELFF. In DNA form, the CDR3 reads TGTGCCAGCAGTAAGGGACAGGGTGCCCCCGGGGAGCTGTTTTTT. The chain employs TRBV2 and TRBJ2-2, with 9 nucleotides matching TRBD1. Germline CDR1 and CDR2: SNHLY and FYNNEI. V gave up 5 bases and J gave up 6 bases; unmatched junction bases: 7. The CDR3 is made up of 15 amino acids.

The rearrangement joins TRBV5-6 to TRBJ2-1; tentatively, D is TRBD2 (6 bases). There are 16 residues in the CDR3. CDR1 and CDR2 from the germline V gene are SGHDT and YYEEEE. V gave up 0 bases and J gave up 2 bases, with 12 bases separating them. The CDR3, as DNA: TGTGCCAGCAGCTTGGGACTAGGCTCGACCTACAATGAGCAGTTCTTC. Its protein is CASSLGLGSTYNEQFF.

The V gene is TRBV6-2 or TRBV6-3, the J gene TRBJ2-3; 9 bases line up with TRBD2. The CDR3 runs 15 residues. Germline CDR1 and CDR2: MNHEY and SVGEGT. Unmatched junction bases numbered 2, after V lost 2 bases and J lost 2 bases. The CDR3 nucleotides are TGTGCCAGCAGTTACGGCGGGGGGGACACAGATACGCAGTATTTT. It yields the protein CASSYGGGDTDTQYF.

The gene calls are TRBV2 and TRBJ2-3, with 12 nucleotides matching TRBD2. The J segment lost 9 bases and the V segment lost 6 bases, leaving 10 bases of the junction unmatched. This CDR3 is built from 15 residues. CDR1 and CDR2 from the germline V gene are SNHLY and FYNNEI. CDR3 residues: CASSATSGGLQTQYF. The DNA for the CDR3 is TGTGCCAGCAGCGCGACTAGCGGGGGCCTCCAAACGCAGTATTTT. Together with reference TRBV2 and TRBJ2-3, the CDR3 gives the full variable domain: EPEVTQTPSHQVTQMGQEVILRCVPISNHLYFYWYRQILGQKVEFLVSFYNNEISEKSEIFDDQFSVERPDGSNFTLKIRSTKLEDSAMYFCASSATSGGLQTQYFGPGTRLTVL.

This chain links TRBV10-3 with TRBJ2-1, with 10 bases that match TRBD1. There are 15 residues in the CDR3. V lost 7 bases and J lost 5; bases outside the gene matches: 8. CDR1 and CDR2 from the germline V gene are ENHRY and SYGVKD. The CDR3 reads CAIKPGQGHNNEQFF. CDR3 coding DNA: TGTGCCATCAAACCGGGACAGGGGCACAACAATGAGCAGTTCTTC.

The chain couples TRBV12-5 to TRBJ2-7, with a possible D match to TRBD1 (5 bases). From germline, CDR1 is LGHNT and CDR2 FRNRAP. V was clipped by 0 bases and J by 5 bases, with 17 bases between them. CDR3 length: 16 residues. This chain's CDR3 is CASGLVLQGRFHEQYF. CDR3 DNA sequence: TGTGCTAGTGGTTTGGTACTTCAGGGAAGGTTCCACGAGCAGTACTTC.

The rearrangement links TRBV5-1 to TRBJ1-5, with D unresolved. Germline lookup yields CDR1 SGHRS and CDR2 YFSETQ. The CDR3 has 13 residues. The ends were cut back, 5 bases at V and 7 bases at J, with 13 bases in the middle. The CDR3 region is CASSLTREQPQHF. In DNA, the CDR3 is TGCGCCAGCAGTTTAACTAGGGAACAGCCCCAGCATTTT.

This clone was seen once. This chain joins TRBV10-3 and TRBJ2-4; perhaps TRBD2 as D (5 bases). The CDR3 totals 14 residues. With 2 bases removed from V and 4 bases from J, the gap between germline ends came to 9 bases. CDR1 ENHRY and CDR2 SYGVKD come from the germline V gene. The CDR3 nucleotides read TGTGCCATCAGTGAGGAGGGCGGAAAAAACATTCAGTACTTC. Its translation: CAISEEGGKNIQYF.

The chain has TRBV6-1 and TRBJ1-3; no definite D call. Trimming took off 2 bases at V and 3 bases at J, with 11 bases between the two ends. CDR1 is MNHNS and CDR2 is SASEGT in the germline V gene. CDR3 length equals 15 residues. The CDR3 protein is CASSEQARGGNTIYF. CDR3 bases: TGTGCCAGCAGTGAACAGGCCCGGGGTGGAAACACCATATATTTT.

The chain couples TRBV14 to TRBJ1-6; D is perhaps TRBD1 (5 bases). The V gene lost 1 base and the J gene lost 0 bases, with 10 bases spanning the gap. The germline V gene has CDR1 SGHDN and CDR2 FVKESK. The CDR3 has 17 amino acids. The CDR3 loop is CASSQGQTSSYNSPLHF. DNA of the CDR3: TGTGCCAGCAGCCAAGGACAGACCAGCTCCTATAATTCACCCCTCCACTTT.

This sequence joins TRBV10-2 and TRBJ2-5, with 14 bases aligning to TRBD2. After removal of 9 bases from V and 1 base from J, the junction contained 4 bases not matched to a gene. Per germline, CDR1 WSHSY and CDR2 SAAADI. The CDR3 consists of 15 residues. CDR3 bases: TGCGCCAGTGCCGGGACTAGCGGGGGCCAAGAGACCCAGTACTTC. Translated, it gives CASAGTSGGQETQYF.

This clone was detected only once. This rearrangement joins TRBV5-8 to TRBJ2-1; 9 bases agree with TRBD1. Per germline, CDR1 SGHTS and CDR2 YDEGEE. The trim removed 9 bases at V and 5 bases at J, leaving 6 bases unmatched. This CDR3 region has 13 residues. CDR3 sequence: CATNRDRDNEQFF. The CDR3 bases are TGTGCCACCAACCGGGACAGGGACAATGAGCAGTTCTTC.

CDR3 sequence (DNA): TGTGCCGGACAGGGGATCTCTGGAAACACCATATATTTT. This translates into CAGQGISGNTIYF. J is TRBJ1-3 and V is TRBV6-5; 9 positions match TRBD1. CDR3 length equals 13 residues. The V gene end was trimmed by 11 bases and the J gene end by 0 bases; junction bases not matched to a gene: 2. CDR1 MNHEY and CDR2 SVGAGI come from the germline V gene.

The chain uses TRBV5-1 and TRBJ2-1; D is perhaps TRBD1 (6 bases). Trimming stripped 4 bases from V and 4 bases from J, with 12 bases between. Germline-derived CDR1 and CDR2 are SGHRS and YFSETQ. CDR3 length: 14 amino acids. The CDR3 here is CASSPNTGYNEQFF. The CDR3, as DNA: TGCGCCAGCAGCCCGAATACAGGGTACAATGAGCAGTTCTTC.

The chain links TRBV10-1 to TRBJ1-5; TRBD1 aligns across 9 bases. Germline CDR1 WNHNN, CDR2 SYGVQD (reference sequence). V was clipped by 9 bases and J by 5 bases; unmatched bases: 8. The CDR3 sequence is 14 residues long. The CDR3 loop is CARGQGSGYQPQHF. The CDR3 nucleotides are TGCGCCAGGGGACAGGGTAGCGGATATCAGCCCCAGCATTTT.

This clone was seen a few times. This chain joins TRBV7-9 and TRBJ2-7, with 8 bases identical to TRBD2. The CDR3 runs 14 residues. The ends lost 3 bases at V and 0 bases at J; junction bases unmatched: 1. The germline V gene has CDR1 SEHNR and CDR2 FQNEAQ (reference sequence). The DNA of the CDR3 is TGTGCCAGCAGCTTTAGCGGGAACTCCTACGAGCAGTACTTC. This gives the protein CASSFSGNSYEQYF.

The CDR3 region is CASSPGGYTYQYEQYF. CDR3 sequence (DNA): TGTGCCAGCAGCCCAGGAGGGTACACATACCAATACGAGCAGTACTTC. V gene TRBV7-3 combines with J gene TRBJ2-7; perhaps TRBD2 as D (6 bases). Germline lookup yields CDR1 SGHTA and CDR2 FQGTGA. The CDR3 is 16 amino acids. Trimming left V 5 bases short and J 4 bases short, with 21 bases between. Full variable domain (missing parts from reference TRBV7-3 and TRBJ2-7): GAGVSQTPSNKVTEKGKYVELRCDPISGHTALYWYRQSLGQGPEFLIYFQGTGAADDSGLPNDRFFAVRPEGSVSTLKIQRTERGDSAVYLCASSPGGYTYQYEQYFGPGTRLTVT.

V and J are TRBV9 and TRBJ2-7, with TRBD2 matching over 7 bases. Trimming took 0 bases from V and 3 from J; bases not matched to a gene: 6. Germline CDR1 is SGDLS and CDR2 is YYNGEE. The CDR3 runs 15 residues. The CDR3 nucleotides are TGTGCCAGCAGCGTAGCGGCGGGAGTTGGCTACGAGCAGTACTTC. Translating gives CASSVAAGVGYEQYF.